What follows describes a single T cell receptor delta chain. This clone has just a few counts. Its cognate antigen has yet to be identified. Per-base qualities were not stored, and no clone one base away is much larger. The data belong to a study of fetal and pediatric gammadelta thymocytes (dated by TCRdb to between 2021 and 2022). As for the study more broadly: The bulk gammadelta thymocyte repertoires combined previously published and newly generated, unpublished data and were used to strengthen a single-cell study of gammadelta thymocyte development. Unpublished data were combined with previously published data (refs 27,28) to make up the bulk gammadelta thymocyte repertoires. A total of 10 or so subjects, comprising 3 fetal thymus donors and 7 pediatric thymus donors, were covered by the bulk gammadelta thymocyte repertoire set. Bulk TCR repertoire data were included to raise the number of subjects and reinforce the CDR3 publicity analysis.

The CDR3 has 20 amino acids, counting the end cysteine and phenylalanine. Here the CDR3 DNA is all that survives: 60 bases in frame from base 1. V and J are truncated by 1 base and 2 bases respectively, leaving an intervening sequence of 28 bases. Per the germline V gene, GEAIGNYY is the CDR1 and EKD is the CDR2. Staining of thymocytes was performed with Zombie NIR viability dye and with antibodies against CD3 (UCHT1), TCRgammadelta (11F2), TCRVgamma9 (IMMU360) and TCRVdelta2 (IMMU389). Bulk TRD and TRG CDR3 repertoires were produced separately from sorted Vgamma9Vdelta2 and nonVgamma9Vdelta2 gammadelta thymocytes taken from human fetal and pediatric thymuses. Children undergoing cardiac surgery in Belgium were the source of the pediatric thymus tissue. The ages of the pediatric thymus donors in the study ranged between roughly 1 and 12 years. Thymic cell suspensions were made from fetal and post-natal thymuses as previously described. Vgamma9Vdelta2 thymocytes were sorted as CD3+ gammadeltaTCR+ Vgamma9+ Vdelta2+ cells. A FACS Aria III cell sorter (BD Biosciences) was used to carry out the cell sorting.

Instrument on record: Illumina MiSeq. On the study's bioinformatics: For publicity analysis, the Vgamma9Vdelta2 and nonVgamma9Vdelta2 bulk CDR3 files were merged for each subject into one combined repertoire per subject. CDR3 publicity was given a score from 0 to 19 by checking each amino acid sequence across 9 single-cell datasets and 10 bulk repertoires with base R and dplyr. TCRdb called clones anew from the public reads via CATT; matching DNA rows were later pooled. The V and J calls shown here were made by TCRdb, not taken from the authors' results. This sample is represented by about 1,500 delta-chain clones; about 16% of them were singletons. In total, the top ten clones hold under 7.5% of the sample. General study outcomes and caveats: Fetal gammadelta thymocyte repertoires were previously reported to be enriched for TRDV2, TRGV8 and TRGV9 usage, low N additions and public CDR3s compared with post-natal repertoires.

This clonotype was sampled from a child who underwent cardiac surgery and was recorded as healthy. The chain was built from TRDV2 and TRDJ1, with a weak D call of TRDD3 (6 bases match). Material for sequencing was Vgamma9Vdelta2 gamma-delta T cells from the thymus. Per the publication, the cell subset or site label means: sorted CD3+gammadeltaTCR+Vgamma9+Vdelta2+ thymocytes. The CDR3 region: CACDTRLRIGGYAGTDKLIF. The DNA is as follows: TGTGCCTGTGACACTCGTCTACGTATTGGGGGGTACGCTGGAACCGATAAACTCATCTTT.